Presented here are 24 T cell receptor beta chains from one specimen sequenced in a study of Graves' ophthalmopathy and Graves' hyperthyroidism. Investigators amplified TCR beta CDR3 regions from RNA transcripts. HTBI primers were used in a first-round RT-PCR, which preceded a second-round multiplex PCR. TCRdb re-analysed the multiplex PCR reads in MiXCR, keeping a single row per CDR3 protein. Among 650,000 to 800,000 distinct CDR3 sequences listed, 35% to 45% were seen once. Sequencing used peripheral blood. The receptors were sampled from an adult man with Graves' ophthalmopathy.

The CDR3 nucleotides read TGCAGCGCCAGACAGGGGGACATGAACTATGGCTACACCTTC. Protein: CSARQGDMNYGYTF. The rearrangement uses TRBV29-1 and TRBJ1-2; 9 bases are shared with TRBD1. The CDR3 is 14 residues long. Germline CDR1 and CDR2: SQVTM and ANQGSEA. With 7 bases clipped from V and 2 bases from J, the junction kept 8 bases outside the gene matches. The variable domain in full, with the rest retrieved from reference TRBV29-1 and TRBJ1-2, is SAVISQKPSRDICQRGTSLTIQCQVDSQVTMMFWYRQQPGQSLTLIATANQGSEATYESGFVIDKFPISRPNLTFSTLTVSNMSPEDSSIYLCSARQGDMNYGYTFGSGTRLTVV.

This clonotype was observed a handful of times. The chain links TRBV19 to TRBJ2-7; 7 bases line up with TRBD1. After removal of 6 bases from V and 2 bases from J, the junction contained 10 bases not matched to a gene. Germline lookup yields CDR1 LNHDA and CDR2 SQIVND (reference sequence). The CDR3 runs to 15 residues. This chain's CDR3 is CASSYKGQVPYEQYF. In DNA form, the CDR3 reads TGTGCCAGTAGCTACAAAGGACAGGTACCCTACGAGCAGTACTTC.

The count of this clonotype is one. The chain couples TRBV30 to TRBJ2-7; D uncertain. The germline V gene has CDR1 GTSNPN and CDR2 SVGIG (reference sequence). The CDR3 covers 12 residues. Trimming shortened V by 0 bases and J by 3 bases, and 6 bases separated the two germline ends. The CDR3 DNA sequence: TGTGCCTGGAGTGTACTCTACTACGAGCAGTACTTC. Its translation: CAWSVLYYEQYF.

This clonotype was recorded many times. The CDR3 sequence: CASSSLSAETQYF. In DNA, the CDR3 is TGTGCCAGCAGCTCTCTGTCGGCAGAGACCCAGTACTTC. The rearrangement links TRBV11-3 to TRBJ2-5; D is unclear. CDR1 is SGHNT and CDR2 is YENEEA in the germline V gene. Trimming took 4 bases from V and 4 from J, leaving 10 bases between them. The CDR3 contains 13 residues.

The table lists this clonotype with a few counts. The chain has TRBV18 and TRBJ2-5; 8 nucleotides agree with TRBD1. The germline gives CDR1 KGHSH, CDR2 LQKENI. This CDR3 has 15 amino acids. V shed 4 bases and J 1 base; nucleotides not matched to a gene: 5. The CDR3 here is CASSLLGTGQETQYF. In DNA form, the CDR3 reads TGTGCCAGCTCACTGCTCGGGACAGGCCAAGAGACCCAGTACTTC.

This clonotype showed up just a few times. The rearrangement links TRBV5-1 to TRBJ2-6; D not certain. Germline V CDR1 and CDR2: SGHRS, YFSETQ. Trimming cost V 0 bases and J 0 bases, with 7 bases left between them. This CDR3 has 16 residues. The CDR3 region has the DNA TGCGCCAGCAGCTTGGGATCGATCTCTGGGGCCAACGTCCTGACTTTC. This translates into CASSLGSISGANVLTF.

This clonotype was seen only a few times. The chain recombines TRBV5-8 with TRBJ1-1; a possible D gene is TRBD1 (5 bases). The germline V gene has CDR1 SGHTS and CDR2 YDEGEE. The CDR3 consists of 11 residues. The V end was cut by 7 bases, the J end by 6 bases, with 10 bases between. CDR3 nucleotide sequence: TGTGCCAGCGGGGACTTTCCTGAAGCTTTCTTT. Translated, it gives CASGDFPEAFF.

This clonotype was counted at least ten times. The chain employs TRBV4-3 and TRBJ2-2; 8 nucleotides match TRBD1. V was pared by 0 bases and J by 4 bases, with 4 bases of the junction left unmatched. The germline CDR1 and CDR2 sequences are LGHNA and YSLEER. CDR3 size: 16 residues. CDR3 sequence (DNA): TGCGCCAGCAGCCAAGAATCCGACAGGGGCACCGGGGAGCTGTTTTTT. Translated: CASSQESDRGTGELFF.

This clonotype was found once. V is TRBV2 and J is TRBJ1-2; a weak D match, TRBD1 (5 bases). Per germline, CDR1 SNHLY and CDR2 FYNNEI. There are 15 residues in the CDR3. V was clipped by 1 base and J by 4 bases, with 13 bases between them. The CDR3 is CASSEVIGTGYGYTF. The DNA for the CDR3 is TGTGCCAGCAGTGAAGTAATAGGGACCGGCTATGGCTACACCTTC.

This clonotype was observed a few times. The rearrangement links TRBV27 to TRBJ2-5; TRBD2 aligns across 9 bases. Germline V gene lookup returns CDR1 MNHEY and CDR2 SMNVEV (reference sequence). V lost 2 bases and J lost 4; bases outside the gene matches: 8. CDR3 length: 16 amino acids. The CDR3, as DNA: TGTGCCAGCAGTTTAAATGGCGGGAGGGCCCTAGAGACCCAGTACTTC. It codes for CASSLNGGRALETQYF.

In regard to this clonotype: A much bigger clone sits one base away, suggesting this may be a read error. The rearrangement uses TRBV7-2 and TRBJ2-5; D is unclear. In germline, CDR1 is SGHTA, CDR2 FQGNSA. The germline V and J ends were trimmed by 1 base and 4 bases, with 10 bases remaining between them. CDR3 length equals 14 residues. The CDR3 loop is CASSLGAAAETQYF. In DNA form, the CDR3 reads TGTGCCAGCAGCTTAGGGGCCGCAGCAGAGACCCAGTACTTC.

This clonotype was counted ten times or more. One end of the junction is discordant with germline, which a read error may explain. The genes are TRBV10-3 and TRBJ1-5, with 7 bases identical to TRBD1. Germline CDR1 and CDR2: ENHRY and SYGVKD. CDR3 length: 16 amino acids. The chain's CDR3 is CASSAVTGWGNQPQHF. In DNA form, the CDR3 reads TGTGCCAGCAGTGCAGTGACAGGGTGGGGCAATCAGCCCCAGCATTTT.

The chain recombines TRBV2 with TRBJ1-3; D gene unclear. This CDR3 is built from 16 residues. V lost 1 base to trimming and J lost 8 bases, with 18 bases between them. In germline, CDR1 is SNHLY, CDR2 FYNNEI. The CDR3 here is CASSEGAQGHGYTIYF. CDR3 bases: TGTGCCAGCAGTGAAGGGGCGCAAGGTCATGGCTACACCATATATTTT. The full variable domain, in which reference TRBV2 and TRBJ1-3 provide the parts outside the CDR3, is EPEVTQTPSHQVTQMGQEVILRCVPISNHLYFYWYRQILGQKVEFLVSFYNNEISEKSEIFDDQFSVERPDGSNFTLKIRSTKLEDSAMYFCASSEGAQGHGYTIYFGEGSWLTVV.

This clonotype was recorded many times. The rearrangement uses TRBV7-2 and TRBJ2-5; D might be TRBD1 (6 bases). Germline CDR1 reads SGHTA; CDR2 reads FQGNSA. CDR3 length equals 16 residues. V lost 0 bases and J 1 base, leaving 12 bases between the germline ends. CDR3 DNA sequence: TGTGCCAGCAGCTTAGCGGGGGCCCGGCTCCAAGAGACCCAGTACTTC. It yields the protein CASSLAGARLQETQYF.

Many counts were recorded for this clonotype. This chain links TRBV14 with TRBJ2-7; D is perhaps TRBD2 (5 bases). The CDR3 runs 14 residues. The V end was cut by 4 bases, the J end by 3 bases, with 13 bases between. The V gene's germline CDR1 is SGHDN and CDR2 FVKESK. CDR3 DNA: TGTGCCAGCAGCCCCGGACTCCGCCTCTACGAGCAGTACTTC. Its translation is CASSPGLRLYEQYF.

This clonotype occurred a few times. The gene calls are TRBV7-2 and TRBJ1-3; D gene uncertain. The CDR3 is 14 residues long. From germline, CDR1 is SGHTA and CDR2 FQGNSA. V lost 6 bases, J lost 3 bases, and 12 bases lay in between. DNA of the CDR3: TGTGCCAGCAGTTATCCGGACGGTGGAAACACCATATATTTT. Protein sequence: CASSYPDGGNTIYF.

The CDR3 reads CASSHTSGASYEQYF. In DNA, the CDR3 is TGTGCCAGCAGCCATACTAGCGGGGCTTCCTACGAGCAGTACTTC. The chain combines TRBV7-2 with TRBJ2-7, with TRBD2 matching 10 bases. The CDR3 length is 15 residues. Germline V gene lookup returns CDR1 SGHTA and CDR2 FQGNSA. V dropped 5 bases and J dropped 1; count of bases not matched to a gene: 5.

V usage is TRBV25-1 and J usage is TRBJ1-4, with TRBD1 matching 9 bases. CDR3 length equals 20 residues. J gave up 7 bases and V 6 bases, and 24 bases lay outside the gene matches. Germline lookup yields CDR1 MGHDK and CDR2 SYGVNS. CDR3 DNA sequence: TGTGCCAGCAGCTCCCCTCGGACAGGGGATCGGGACAGCAATTTTGAAAAACTGTTTTTT. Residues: CASSSPRTGDRDSNFEKLFF.

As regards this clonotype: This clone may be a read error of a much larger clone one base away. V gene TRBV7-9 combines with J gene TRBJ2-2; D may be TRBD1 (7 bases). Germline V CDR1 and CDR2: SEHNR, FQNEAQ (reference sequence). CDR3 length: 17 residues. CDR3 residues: CASSFPSGGTNTEELFF. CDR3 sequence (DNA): TGTGCCAGCAGCTTCCCGTCAGGGGGGACGAACACCGAGGAGCTGTTTTTT.

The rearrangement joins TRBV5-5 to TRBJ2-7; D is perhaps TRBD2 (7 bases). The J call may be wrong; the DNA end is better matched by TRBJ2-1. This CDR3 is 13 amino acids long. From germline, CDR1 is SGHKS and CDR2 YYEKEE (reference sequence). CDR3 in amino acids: CASSWVGGDEQFF. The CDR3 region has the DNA TGTGCCAGCAGCTGGGTAGGGGGGGATGAGCAGTTCTTC.

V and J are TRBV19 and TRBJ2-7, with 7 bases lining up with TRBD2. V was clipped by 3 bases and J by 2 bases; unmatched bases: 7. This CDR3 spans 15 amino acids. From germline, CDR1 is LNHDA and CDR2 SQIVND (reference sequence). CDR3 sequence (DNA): TGTGCCAGTAGTATTTCGTCGGGGGGAACCTACGAGCAGTACTTC. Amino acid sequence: CASSISSGGTYEQYF.

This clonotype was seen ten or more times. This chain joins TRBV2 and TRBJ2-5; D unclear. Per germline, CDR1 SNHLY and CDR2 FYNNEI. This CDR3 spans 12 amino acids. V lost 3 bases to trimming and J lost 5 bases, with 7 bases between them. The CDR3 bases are TGTGCCAGCAGTGAGAACCGGGAGACCCAGTACTTC. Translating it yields CASSENRETQYF. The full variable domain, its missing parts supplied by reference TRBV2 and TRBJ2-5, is EPEVTQTPSHQVTQMGQEVILRCVPISNHLYFYWYRQILGQKVEFLVSFYNNEISEKSEIFDDQFSVERPDGSNFTLKIRSTKLEDSAMYFCASSENRETQYFGPGTRLLVL.

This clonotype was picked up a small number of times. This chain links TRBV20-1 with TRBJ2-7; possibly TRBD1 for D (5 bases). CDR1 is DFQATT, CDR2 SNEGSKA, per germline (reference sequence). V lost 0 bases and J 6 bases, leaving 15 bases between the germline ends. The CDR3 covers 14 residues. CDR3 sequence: CSARDVDMGFEQYF. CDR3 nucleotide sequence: TGCAGTGCTAGAGATGTGGACATGGGCTTCGAGCAGTACTTC.

The CDR3 nucleotides read TGCAGTGCTAGAGTACGGGGGAACTCTGGAAACACCATATATTTT. It yields the protein CSARVRGNSGNTIYF. This rearrangement joins TRBV20-1 to TRBJ1-3; perhaps TRBD1 as D (5 bases). Trimming stripped 1 base from V and 0 bases from J, with 10 bases between. The CDR3 consists of 15 residues. The V gene's germline CDR1 is DFQATT and CDR2 SNEGSKA (reference sequence).